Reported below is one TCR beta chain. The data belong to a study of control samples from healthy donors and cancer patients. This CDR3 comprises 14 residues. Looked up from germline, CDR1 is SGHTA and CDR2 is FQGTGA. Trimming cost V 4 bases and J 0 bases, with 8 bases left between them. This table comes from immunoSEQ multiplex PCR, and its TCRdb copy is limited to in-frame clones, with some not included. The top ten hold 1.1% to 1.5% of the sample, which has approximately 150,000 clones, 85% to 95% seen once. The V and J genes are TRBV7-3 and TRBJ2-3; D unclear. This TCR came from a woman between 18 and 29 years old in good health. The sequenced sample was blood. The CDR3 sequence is CASSSSGSTDTQYF. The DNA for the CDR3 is TGTGCCAGCAGCTCTAGTGGTAGCACAGATACGCAGTATTTT.